These 11 T cell receptor beta chains share one sample of origin, sequenced in a study of T cell repertoires in cytomegalovirus infection. TCRdb recomputed calls from the reads with MiXCR, one row per CDR3 protein. Of over 300,000 distinct CDR3 sequences in the sample, 9.5% were seen once. The material sequenced was PBMCs. The receptors were gathered from a human donor in good health (CMV status not recorded). Some clones in this sample may be carry-over from other donors' samples.

This clonotype has only a few counts. This CDR3 is CSARGGFGSPQGNTEAFF. The CDR3 DNA reads as TGCAGTGCTAGAGGAGGCTTCGGCAGTCCTCAGGGGAACACTGAAGCTTTCTTT. The chain is built from TRBV20-1 and TRBJ1-1; maybe TRBD1 (5 bases). Deletions cut 1 base from V and 1 base from J, with 22 bases between. Germline V gene lookup returns CDR1 DFQATT and CDR2 SNEGSKA (reference sequence). The CDR3 has 18 residues.

This clonotype was observed at least ten times. The chain uses TRBV12-3 or TRBV12-4 and TRBJ2-3; no definite D call. CDR3 length: 14 amino acids. Trimming removed 3 bases at V and 3 bases at J, with 10 bases between. DNA for the CDR3: TGTGCCAGCAGTTTGGGAAAGAGTACAGATACGCAGTATTTT. Translation: CASSLGKSTDTQYF.

The chain carries TRBV12-3 or TRBV12-4 and TRBJ2-5; D perhaps matches TRBD2 (6 bases). Deletions cut 6 bases from V and 3 bases from J, with 8 bases between. This CDR3 spans 12 amino acids. CDR3 sequence reads: CASSRREETQYF. In nucleotides, the CDR3 is TGTGCCAGCAGCCGGAGGGAAGAGACCCAGTACTTC.

The CDR3 DNA sequence: TGTGCCAGCAGGCTCACAGGGGGCGCAGATACGCAGTATTTT. This translates into CASRLTGGADTQYF. This chain uses TRBV6-4 with TRBJ2-3, with 9 bases identical to TRBD1. The V and J ends lost 6 bases and 4 bases, in that order; junction bases with no gene match: 5. The CDR3 runs to 14 residues. CDR1 MRHNA and CDR2 SNTAGT come from the germline V gene.

This clonotype was counted only a few times. The rearrangement links TRBV5-1 to TRBJ1-2; no clear D. CDR1 is SGHRS and CDR2 is YFSETQ in the germline V gene. Trimming removed 0 bases at V and 3 bases at J, with 6 bases between. The CDR3 spans 13 residues. CDR3 bases: TGCGCCAGCAGCTTGGTCGGGGACTATGGCTACACCTTC. Its protein is CASSLVGDYGYTF.

On this clonotype itself: No conserved phenylalanine or tryptophan is present at the end of the CDR3, so a read error is the likely explanation. The V and J genes are TRBV6-8 and TRBJ2-5, with 8 positions matching TRBD2. There are 14 residues in the CDR3. CDR1 and CDR2 (germline): MNHGY, SAAAGT. The trim removed 11 bases at V and 4 bases at J, leaving 12 bases unmatched. CDR3 nucleotide sequence: TGTGCCGGACAAGGCTCCCTAGCGGGAGAGACCCAGTACCTC. Protein product: CAGQGSLAGETQYL.

V gene TRBV27 combines with J gene TRBJ2-5, with D tentatively TRBD1 (6 bases). V was shortened by 6 bases and J by 4 bases, with 9 bases between the two germline ends. The CDR3 is made up of 12 amino acids. Germline V gives CDR1 MNHEY, CDR2 SMNVEV (reference sequence). CDR3 nucleotide sequence: TGTGCCAGCAGCTCGACAGGAGAGACCCAGTACTTC. This encodes CASSSTGETQYF.

This clonotype occurred a few times. This chain uses TRBV19 with TRBJ1-4; the D is unclear. Trimming stripped 0 bases from V and 0 bases from J, with 8 bases between. Germline values: CDR1 LNHDA, CDR2 SQIVND (reference sequence). This CDR3 region has 16 residues. CDR3 sequence reads: CASSIDRRATNEKLFF. The DNA for the CDR3 is TGTGCCAGTAGTATAGATCGCCGCGCAACTAATGAAAAACTGTTTTTT.

This clonotype was detected a few times. The gene calls are TRBV12-3 or TRBV12-4 and TRBJ2-7; the match to TRBD2 covers 9 bases. V was pared by 5 bases and J by 5 bases, with 4 bases of the junction left unmatched. The CDR3 sequence is 13 residues long. For the CDR3, the DNA is TGTGCCAGCAGTCAGCGGGAGGTGAACGAGCAGTACTTC. Amino acids: CASSQREVNEQYF.

The CDR3 sequence: CASSPLGSADTEAFF. For the CDR3, the DNA is TGTGCCAGCAGCCCGTTAGGGTCAGCGGATACTGAAGCTTTCTTT. V is TRBV7-9 and J is TRBJ1-1; D gene unclear. V was trimmed by 5 bases and J by 5 bases, leaving 18 bases between them. The V gene's germline CDR1 is SEHNR and CDR2 FQNEAQ (reference sequence). The CDR3 is 15 residues long.

This clonotype occurred many times. V and J are TRBV7-2 and TRBJ2-1, with a weak D call TRBD2 (6 bases). Trimming removed 5 bases from V and 10 bases from J, with 24 bases in between. Germline CDR1 and CDR2: SGHTA and FQGNSA. The CDR3 is 16 amino acids. As DNA, the CDR3 is TGTGCCAGCAGCCCCCCGCGGCGAGGAGGGGCTGGCGAGCAGTTCTTC. It encodes CASSPPRRGGAGEQFF.